This T cell receptor beta chain was observed in a study of cytomegalovirus exposure and HLA in healthy donors (dated 2017 in TCRdb). The study in broad terms: According to an earlier analysis of 550 to 700 of the donors, about 180 million T cells yielded 100 million or so unique TCR beta sequences and about 300 Gb of sequence data. Besides the first cohort of roughly 700 subjects, a separate validation cohort made up of 90 to 150 different subjects was used. Among a few hundred genotyped donors of the cohort, an average of around 240,000 unique TCR beta nucleotide sequences were sequenced per donor, roughly 20% of them non-productive. Both class I and class II loci were covered by HLA typing, at four-digit resolution. To predict cytomegalovirus infection status, the study combined high-throughput TCR immunosequencing, statistical association of individual TCRs with disease status, and machine learning. An early release covering over 500 HLA-typed donors comprised approximately 290 gigabases of sequencing data and around 85 million unique TCR sequences. Every discovery cohort repertoire had been produced on one sequencing platform. Rather than drawing on any new phenotypic data, the later analysis identified candidate immune exposures from TCR beta sequences and the way those sequences occurred across donors. Roughly 5 DR-DQ haplotypes were handled as single units for association and clustering, since linkage in the cohort was strong. The study used immunosequencing to profile the T cell repertoires of 666 subjects and linked those repertoires to cytomegalovirus serostatus. A later analysis re-examined previously published TCR beta repertoires from roughly 720 donors and added high-resolution HLA genotyping to investigate patterns of TCR occurrence. The number of typed donors differed by locus: roughly 629-630 for A, B, C, DRB1 and DQB1; 522 for DQA1; approximately 600 for DPA1; and around 490 for DPB1. In a later genetic analysis, genome-wide SNP genotypes for about 55% of the roughly 670 donors were used, and that subset was treated as a discovery cohort. Among the roughly 400 genotyped donors, approximately 77% belonged to the genetic ancestry cluster associated with self-reported Caucasian donors. The aim of the study was to test whether cataloging public T cell receptors could identify signatures of past pathogen exposure. To decide whether each TCR beta V gene segment behaved as functional or pseudogenic, an earlier analysis of several hundred of the donors relied on high-throughput TCR beta sequencing. Donor age, sex, ethnicity and CMV serostatus were collected together with the repertoire data.

Study-wide findings and limitations: Linkage disequilibrium might explain the correlated functional status among segregating V segments, but an unknown experimental factor could not be excluded. The earlier analysis of about 600 of the donors excluded about 16 rarely observed V segments, including chromosome 9 orphons, because counts were too low. Because HLA typing was missing for some donors at each locus, association tests included only the typed subset. The cohort was sequenced for TCR beta chains only, and without alpha or paired-chain data the features that could be detected were limited. A total of fewer than 200 TCR beta chains were listed by the study as associated with cytomegalovirus. At a false discovery rate of 0.05, a later analysis linked 15,000 to 20,000 TCR beta sequences to specific HLA alleles. When HLA alleles, especially DR and DQ, strongly co-occurred, attributing TCR associations to individual alleles was difficult. Some IMGT-functional V segments, including TRBV6-2 and TRBV6-3, could not be told apart with the 87-base-pair reads, so those segments were excluded. While some public TCRs were present in many individuals, most TCR sequences turned up only very rarely across donors. A later analysis found that TCR association rates varied across HLA loci, with DRB1 alleles showing the most associated TCRs and HLA-C alleles the fewest. A few of the identified cytomegalovirus-associated TCR beta chains were confirmed in vitro to be specific for cytomegalovirus antigens. In a later analysis, HLA-associated TCR beta chains showed more clonal expansion and lower generation probabilities than non-associated chains that were equally common. In an earlier analysis of around 600 of the donors, most TCR beta V segments appeared in productive rearrangements about 87% or about 30% of the time, broadly matching IMGT annotations. According to a later analysis, parvovirus B19, influenza, CMV and Epstein-Barr virus appeared linked to several top co-occurrence clusters. Immune exposure information for the cohort was limited to CMV serostatus. It was suggested by the authors that the approach could potentially be generalized to other disease states and immunological phenotypes. The sequencing pipeline was judged likely to have produced a cluster of highly shared sequence variants as a technical artifact. Most CMV-associated TCR beta chains appeared to be HLA-restricted in a later analysis, and the HLA associations seemed to be driven largely by CMV exposure. Cytomegalovirus status was reported to be diagnosed by the classifier with high specificity and sensitivity in both the original and validation cohorts. An association between a missense DCLRE1C variant and V-gene and J-gene trimming of TCR beta chains was found in a later genetic analysis and replicated in an independent cohort. A further reported finding was that TCR beta sequences accurately predicted the HLA-A and HLA-B alleles for most subjects in the first cohort. A later genetic analysis reported fewer N-insertions in productive TCRs among donors in an Asian-associated ancestry cluster than the 666-donor mean. Roughly uniform sequencing depth across donors was assumed in presence/absence analyses, although this assumption may not hold.

Reading the germline V gene gives CDR1 SNHLY and CDR2 FYNNEI. The CDR3 spans 17 residues, from the cysteine through the phenylalanine. Only the CDR3 DNA is retained, 51 bases long and in frame from the first base. V and J lose 6 bases and 6 bases, and a span of 25 bases separates them. The cohort was made up of hundreds of healthy bone marrow donors. At the time of sampling, all cohort members were nominally healthy, though unrecorded immune exposures were likely present. The donor tested CMV seropositive and was one of the 289 seropositive cohort members. Every donor gave a peripheral blood sample, and the peripheral blood mononuclear cells from that sample were used for TCR beta sequencing. Genomic DNA was extracted from the blood cell samples with the Qiagen DNeasy Blood Extraction Kit. Libraries came from the immunoSEQ multiplex PCR assay. The multiplex PCR relied on a mix of 60 forward primers for TCR Vbeta segments and 13 reverse primers for TCR Jbeta segments. Amplification of the CDR3 region of rearranged TCR beta genes was performed with a multiplex PCR assay on genomic DNA. The amplified TCR beta libraries were sequenced on the Illumina HiSeq System as 87-base-pair reads. The authors' analysis ran thus. A later analysis counted about 82 million unique TCR beta chains across the 666 repertoires, and roughly 9.9 million of these chains were shared by at least two donors. Raw reads were error-corrected and collapsed into unique sequences by a nearest-neighbor algorithm in which closely related sequences were merged to remove PCR and sequencing errors. V, D and J gene segments were assigned by aligning CDR3 sequences to IMGT reference sequences. Each retained sequence needed at least a six-nucleotide match to both a V gene segment and a J gene segment. Rearrangements were called productive when the CDR3 lacked stop codons and stayed in frame with V and J; all others were non-productive. CDR3 was defined according to IMGT convention as the region running from the second conserved V-encoded cysteine to the conserved J-encoded phenylalanine. In an earlier analysis of roughly 580 of the donors, sequences lacking an unambiguous match to a single V gene segment were excluded. An earlier analysis of 550 to 650 of the donors classified V segments as functional when productive rearrangements were above 56.7% and as segregating when the standard deviation between donors was above 5%. A statistical classification framework was built for diagnosing cytomegalovirus status from the catalog of TCR beta chain sequences. In a later analysis, TCR nucleotide sequences were compared against IMGT/GENE-DB human TR gene sequences so that V and J genes could be assigned. In a later analysis, CDR3 sequences and most-parsimonious VDJ recombination scenarios were assigned using the TCRdist pipeline. In a later analysis, each TCR beta chain was defined by its CDR3 amino acid sequence together with its V-gene family, and reads lacking a unique V-gene family were excluded. To address suspected cross-contamination and a sequencing artifact, a later analysis removed 550 to 750 highly shared, low-generation-probability nucleotide sequences. A later analysis calculated a clonal expansion index for each public chain from normalized within-repertoire ranks of inferred template counts. In a later analysis, generation probabilities were computed using a VDJ recombination model fitted to out-of-frame rearrangements, and the results were checked against IGoR. In a later analysis, TCR-TCR, TCR-HLA and TCR-CMV co-occurrence was scored with hypergeometric tests, and a repertoire-size bias correction was applied to TCR pairs. In a later analysis, false discovery rates were estimated by permuting HLA or CMV assignments 20 times. A later analysis grouped co-occurring TCRs with DBSCAN, adding TCRdist sequence similarity when clustering within HLA-allele-positive subsets. For co-occurrence clustering, repertoires with fewer than 30,000 or more than 120,000 public chains were excluded, along with a handful of repertoires with anomalous nucleotide sharing. The immuneACCESS repertoire file appears here via TCRdb, limited to in-frame rearrangements. These files lack a portion of the clones; in checked studies, under half of the deficit traces to unresolved V genes, and the cause of the others is not known. Clonal size and the V and J genes are those of that table, whereas D and trimming came from the DNA. This sample lists 85,000 to 130,000 clones; about 76% were detected once. The ten largest clones add up to roughly 6% of the sample.

As concerns this clone: What antigen it recognizes has not been identified. Per-base quality was not reported, and no clone a single base away is much larger than it. The same CDR3 arises from other DNA sequences in this sample as well.

This chain joins TRBV2 to TRBJ2-3; TRBD1 is a possible D gene, resting on 6 matching bases. Sequenced sample: PBMCs. This TCR was sampled from a woman in her 50s in good health and CMV-seropositive. The CDR3 reads CASRTTQQGFWTDTQYF. The DNA sequence is given as TGTGCCAGCAGGACAACCCAACAGGGCTTCTGGACGGATACGCAGTATTTT.